This T cell receptor beta chain stems from a study of blood T cells in healthy people across ages. A J-beta primer mix and a sample-barcoded 5' primer were used in a second PCR of roughly 7 to 12 cycles. Every cDNA molecule carried a tag from a template-switch adaptor bearing 12 random nucleotides. At least 3 million CDR3-containing paired-end reads were obtained per sample. TCRdb itself ran the 5' RACE reads through MiXCR, one entry per CDR3 protein. The profile covers some 850,000 distinct CDR3 sequences, with roughly 25% appearing a single time and over 2.5% taken by the ten largest. The authors isolated at least 7 million PBMCs per sample. These data were also reused for a study on T cells of mothers and their children.

The TCR comes from a boy between 10 and 17 years old in good health. Sequencing was done on a sample of blood.

CDR3 loop: CSARDPTGTGGYTF. In nucleotides, the CDR3 is TGCAGTGCTAGAGACCCTACAGGGACGGGAGGCTACACCTTC. The chain employs TRBV20-1 and TRBJ1-2, with a possible D match to TRBD1 (6 bases). The germline V gene encodes CDR1 DFQATT and CDR2 SNEGSKA (reference sequence). Trimming took 0 bases from V and 8 from J, leaving 16 bases between them. The CDR3 is 14 amino acids.